This is a list of T cell receptor beta chains from one sample in a study of identical twins. MiXCR, run by TCRdb on the 5' RACE reads, gives a single entry per CDR3 protein. The repertoire consists of roughly 690,000 distinct CDR3 sequences, with approximately 22% occurring once and the leading ten covering about 4.5%. Another study also made use of these data, one on T cells expressing NK-cell markers.

What was sequenced was PBMCs. The receptors shown here come from a woman younger than 30 in good health. The CDR3 runs from the conserved cysteine through the conserved F or W. Each record gives: CDR3 DNA, CDR3 protein, J gene, V gene, clone size, D gene. D genes are given only for firm matches. Only part of the rows carry a size: once, few, many, or a class if the clone is expanded.

TGCAGTGCTCTCGGGACTAGCGGGAGGCATGAGCAGTTCTTC,CSALGTSGRHEQFF,TRBJ2-1,TRBV20-1,few,TRBD2
TGTGCCAGCAGCGAGACGGGGACGGTGGCTGGTTCACCCCTCCACTTT,CASSETGTVAGSPLHF,TRBJ1-6,TRBV5-5,-,-
TGCAGTGCTAGAGATCCCCGCGTGGGGGGGGATAATGAAGCTTTCTTT,CSARDPRVGGDNEAFF,TRBJ1-1,TRBV20-1,few,-
TGCAGTGCTAGGCTCAGGGCTAGCGGATACAATGAGCAGTTCTTC,CSARLRASGYNEQFF,TRBJ2-1,TRBV20-1,many,TRBD2
TGTGCCAGCAGGATAACAGGGGCATTCACAAACATTCAGTACTTC,CASRITGAFTNIQYF,TRBJ2-4,TRBV28,-,TRBD1
TGTGCCAGCAGTTTCCAGGGGTTTGGTTACGAGCAGTACTTC,CASSFQGFGYEQYF,TRBJ2-7,TRBV12-3/TRBV12-4,-,-
TGCAGTGCCCTCCGCCCTCTAGCGGGGGGGAACGAGCAGTACTTC,CSALRPLAGGNEQYF,TRBJ2-7,TRBV20-1,few,TRBD2
TGCAGTGCTAGAGATCTTGCAGGGAAAAACATTCAGTACTTC,CSARDLAGKNIQYF,TRBJ2-4,TRBV20-1,few,-
TGTGCCAGCAGCGCAGGGGGCAAGAACGAGCAGTACTTC,CASSAGGKNEQYF,TRBJ2-7,TRBV7-9,-,TRBD1
TGCGCCAGCAGCCAGCCGTCTTCAGCCTACAATGAGCAGTTCTTC,CASSQPSSAYNEQFF,TRBJ2-1,TRBV4-3,-,-
TGTGCCTGGACGAGGGGGACAGTCTATGGCTACACCTTC,CAWTRGTVYGYTF,TRBJ1-2,TRBV30,few,TRBD1
TGCAGTGCTAGGGATTCTCGGGGAATTGATGAGCAGTTCTTC,CSARDSRGIDEQFF,TRBJ2-1,TRBV20-1,few,-
TGTGCCAGCAGTCCGTACCGGACAGGTTATGGAAACACCATATATTTT,CASSPYRTGYGNTIYF,TRBJ1-3,TRBV12-3/TRBV12-4,few,TRBD1